Presented here are 21 T cell receptor beta chains from one specimen sequenced in a study of response to subunit inactivated influenza vaccine. TCRdb itself ran the RT-PCR reads through MiXCR, one entry per CDR3 protein. The sample comprises about 780,000 distinct CDR3 sequences, approximately 18% of which are singletons, and roughly a tenth rests with the top ten. The sample was PBMCs from blood, taken roughly 5 days after vaccination. These receptors were taken from a man aged 50 or older who received an inactivated influenza vaccine.

The rearrangement joins TRBV6-2 or TRBV6-3 to TRBJ2-7; the match to TRBD2 covers 11 bases. This CDR3 has 17 amino acids. V lost 5 bases to trimming and J lost 0 bases; unmatched junction nucleotides: 9. In germline, CDR1 is MNHEY, CDR2 SVGEGT. The CDR3 sequence is CASSHPPSGGFSYEQYF. CDR3 in DNA: TGTGCCAGCAGTCACCCTCCTAGCGGGGGGTTCTCCTACGAGCAGTACTTC.

This clonotype was detected only a few times. The chain links TRBV20-1 to TRBJ1-5; D ambiguous. V lost 3 bases, J lost 6 bases, and 15 bases lay in between. The CDR3 length is 14 residues. CDR1 is DFQATT, CDR2 SNEGSKA, per germline (reference sequence). The CDR3 bases are TGCAGTGCTAGCGTGATCCGGGGAGGTCAGCCCCAGCATTTT. Its protein product is CSASVIRGGQPQHF.

V gene TRBV29-1 combines with J gene TRBJ2-3; possibly TRBD2 for D (7 bases). CDR3 length: 13 residues. The germline gives CDR1 SQVTM, CDR2 ANQGSEA. Trimming took off 7 bases at V and 0 bases at J, with 11 bases between the two ends. CDR3: CSAGGRSTDTQYF. As DNA, the CDR3 is TGCAGCGCCGGGGGGCGTAGCACAGATACGCAGTATTTT.

The chain recombines TRBV2 with TRBJ2-7; no clear D gene. The CDR3 runs 15 residues. Trimming shortened V by 1 base and J by 3 bases, and 13 bases separated the two germline ends. CDR1 is SNHLY, CDR2 FYNNEI, per germline. The CDR3 region has the DNA TGTGCCAGCAGTGAAGGTACTCTCGGGCTCTACGAGCAGTACTTC. Amino acid sequence: CASSEGTLGLYEQYF.

CDR3 bases: TGTGCCAGCAGTGAAGCGCGGGGATATACCTTCATGAACACTGAAGCTTTCTTT. Translation: CASSEARGYTFMNTEAFF. The rearrangement uses TRBV6-1 and TRBJ1-1; the D is unclear. Per germline, CDR1 MNHNS and CDR2 SASEGT. CDR3 size: 18 residues. The V end was cut by 0 bases, the J end by 0 bases, with 17 bases between.

At least ten counts were recorded for this clonotype. CDR3 residues: CASSIGTGMYEQYF. In DNA form, the CDR3 reads TGCGCCAGCAGCATTGGAACCGGGATGTACGAGCAGTACTTC. This chain links TRBV5-1 with TRBJ2-7, with D tentatively TRBD2 (5 bases). The germline CDR1 and CDR2 sequences are SGHRS and YFSETQ. V was shortened by 4 bases and J by 4 bases, with 15 bases between the two germline ends. The CDR3 is 14 residues long.

The chain carries TRBV6-1 and TRBJ2-3; D ambiguous. The CDR3 contains 13 residues. V was cut by 6 bases and J by 0 bases, with 7 bases left in between. The V gene's germline CDR1 is MNHNS and CDR2 SASEGT. The DNA of the CDR3 is TGTGCCAGCAGAGAACCAAGCACAGATACGCAGTATTTT. It specifies CASREPSTDTQYF.

The chain is built from TRBV20-1 and TRBJ1-5; D not resolved. Trimming cost V 6 bases and J 0 bases, with 12 bases left between them. The germline gives CDR1 DFQATT, CDR2 SNEGSKA (reference sequence). CDR3 size: 14 residues. The CDR3 region is CSAVTSYSNQPQHF. The CDR3 DNA sequence: TGCAGTGCCGTGACAAGTTATAGCAATCAGCCCCAGCATTTT.

This clonotype has a handful of counts. The V call is TRBV12-3 or TRBV12-4, the J call TRBJ2-1, with TRBD2 matching over 14 bases. This CDR3 is 16 amino acids long. Trimming cost V 6 bases and J 6 bases; bases outside gene matches: 7. Here the CDR3 DNA reads TGTGCCAGCAGCGAGACGGGACTAGCGGGGGTCAATGAGCAGTTCTTC. It encodes CASSETGLAGVNEQFF.

This clonotype has more than one count but fewer than ten. The chain uses TRBV10-3 and TRBJ2-1, with 8 nucleotides matching TRBD2. This CDR3 spans 16 amino acids. V was clipped by 3 bases and J by 0 bases; unmatched bases: 4. Germline values: CDR1 ENHRY, CDR2 SYGVKD. The CDR3 coding sequence is TGTGCCATCAGTGAAGAAGCGGGGGCCTCCTACAATGAGCAGTTCTTC. Translated, it gives CAISEEAGASYNEQFF.

This clonotype was picked up many times. The V gene is TRBV21-1, the J gene TRBJ2-5; TRBD2 is taken as the D call from the table, unchecked against the DNA. TRBV21-1 is marked as a pseudogene. The CDR3 spans 20 residues. As DNA, the CDR3 is TGTGCCAGCAGCCCCCCCCCTGGGGCTAGCGGGGGACGACTGAAAGAGACCCAGTACTTC. Translation gives CASSPPPGASGGRLKETQYF.

The sample holds a few counts of this clonotype. This chain connects TRBV11-2 to TRBJ2-1; 13 bases line up with TRBD2. The germline V gene has CDR1 SGHAT and CDR2 FQNNGV. V lost 4 bases, J lost 4 bases, and 19 bases stayed unmatched. This CDR3 region has 21 residues. The CDR3 DNA reads TGTGCCAGCAGCTCTCCCGGACTAGCGGGGGCCCAGGGTAGCCCTTACAATGAGCAGTTCTTC. Its protein product is CASSSPGLAGAQGSPYNEQFF.

The chain employs TRBV28 and TRBJ2-4, with TRBD2 as a possible D gene (5 bases). CDR1 is MDHEN, CDR2 SYDVKM, per germline. V was cut by 6 bases and J by 3 bases, with 6 bases left in between. The CDR3 spans 12 residues. The CDR3 DNA reads as TGTGCCAGCAGGGACTTCAAAAACATTCAGTACTTC. Translated: CASRDFKNIQYF. Full variable domain (outside the CDR3, taken from reference TRBV28 and TRBJ2-4): DVKVTQSSRYLVKRTGEKVFLECVQDMDHENMFWYRQDPGLGLRLIYFSYDVKMKEKGDIPEGYSVSREKKERFSLILESASTNQTSMYLCASRDFKNIQYFGAGTRLSVL.

This sequence joins TRBV6-1 and TRBJ2-7, with a weak D call TRBD1 (6 bases). Germline V lookup: CDR1 MNHNS, CDR2 SASEGT. There are 15 residues in the CDR3. Deletions cut 6 bases from V and 6 bases from J, with 21 bases between. The CDR3 here is CASSLTERGISEQYF. For the CDR3, the DNA is TGTGCCAGCAGCCTGACAGAGAGGGGGATCAGCGAGCAGTACTTC.

There are a few counts of this clonotype. J is TRBJ2-7 and V is TRBV2; D gene uncertain. Looked up from germline, CDR1 is SNHLY and CDR2 is FYNNEI. Between the trimmed V and J ends, which lost 0 bases and 5 bases, there was a span of 5 bases. The CDR3 loop spans 12 amino acids. CDR3 bases: TGTGCCAGCAGTGAAGCGACGGACGAGCAGTACTTC. Translating gives CASSEATDEQYF.

This rearrangement joins TRBV4-2 to TRBJ2-1; 9 bases agree with TRBD2. Looked up from germline, CDR1 is LGHNA and CDR2 is YNFKEQ. V shed 1 base and J 12 bases; nucleotides not matched to a gene: 10. CDR3 length: 15 amino acids. Written as DNA, the CDR3 is TGTGCCAGCAGCCAAGGAGCGGGAGGTAATATTGGGCAGTTCTTC. It is translated as CASSQGAGGNIGQFF.

The V gene is TRBV29-1, the J gene TRBJ2-5, with 9 bases aligning to TRBD2. With 4 bases clipped from V and 5 bases from J, the junction kept 5 bases outside the gene matches. Germline CDR1 SQVTM, CDR2 ANQGSEA. This CDR3 has 13 residues. CDR3 sequence (DNA): TGCAGCGTTGGGGCCGGACTAGCGGAGACCCAGTACTTC. Translated, it gives CSVGAGLAETQYF.

This clonotype was observed at least ten times. This rearrangement joins TRBV29-1 to TRBJ2-1; D gene uncertain. Looked up from germline, CDR1 is SQVTM and CDR2 is ANQGSEA. This CDR3 region has 12 residues. Trimming stripped 4 bases from V and 2 bases from J, with 6 bases between. CDR3 region: CSVGRTYNEQFF. Written as DNA, the CDR3 is TGCAGCGTTGGGAGAACCTACAATGAGCAGTTCTTC.

The chain joins TRBV24-1 to TRBJ2-3; 8 positions agree with TRBD2. Trimming at V came to 5 bases and at J to 6 bases, leaving 6 bases not matched to a gene. CDR1 is KGHDR and CDR2 is SFDVKD in the germline V gene. The CDR3 is 14 amino acids. The CDR3 loop is CATSVSGARDTQYF. In nucleotides, the CDR3 is TGTGCCACCAGTGTTAGCGGGGCAAGGGATACGCAGTATTTT.

This clonotype was counted only a few times. J is TRBJ2-1 and V is TRBV20-1, with 7 positions matching TRBD2. The CDR3 is 14 amino acids. In germline, CDR1 is DFQATT, CDR2 SNEGSKA (reference sequence). Unmatched junction bases numbered 5, after V lost 3 bases and J lost 3 bases. The CDR3 protein is CSASRGSYYNEQFF. Written as DNA, the CDR3 is TGCAGTGCTAGTCGCGGGAGTTACTACAATGAGCAGTTCTTC.

This clonotype has ten or more counts. J is TRBJ2-5 and V is TRBV12-3 or TRBV12-4, with D possibly being TRBD2 (5 bases). The CDR3 runs to 13 residues. V was pared by 6 bases and J by 7 bases, with 15 bases between. The CDR3 here is CASSEDSPRTQYF. The DNA of the CDR3 is TGTGCCAGCAGCGAGGACTCTCCCAGGACCCAGTACTTC.